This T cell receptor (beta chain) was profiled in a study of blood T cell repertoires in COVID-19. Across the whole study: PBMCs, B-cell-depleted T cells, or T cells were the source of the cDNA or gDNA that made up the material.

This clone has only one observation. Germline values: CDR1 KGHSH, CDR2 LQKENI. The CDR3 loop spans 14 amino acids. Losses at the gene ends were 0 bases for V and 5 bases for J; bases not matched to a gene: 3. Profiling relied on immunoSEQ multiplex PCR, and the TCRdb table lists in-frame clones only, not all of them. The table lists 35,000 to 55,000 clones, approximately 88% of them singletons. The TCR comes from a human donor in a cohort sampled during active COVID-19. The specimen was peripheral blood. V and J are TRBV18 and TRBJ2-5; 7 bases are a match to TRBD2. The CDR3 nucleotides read TGTGCCAGCTCACCACCGGGGGGGATGGAGACCCAGTACTTC. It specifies CASSPPGGMETQYF.